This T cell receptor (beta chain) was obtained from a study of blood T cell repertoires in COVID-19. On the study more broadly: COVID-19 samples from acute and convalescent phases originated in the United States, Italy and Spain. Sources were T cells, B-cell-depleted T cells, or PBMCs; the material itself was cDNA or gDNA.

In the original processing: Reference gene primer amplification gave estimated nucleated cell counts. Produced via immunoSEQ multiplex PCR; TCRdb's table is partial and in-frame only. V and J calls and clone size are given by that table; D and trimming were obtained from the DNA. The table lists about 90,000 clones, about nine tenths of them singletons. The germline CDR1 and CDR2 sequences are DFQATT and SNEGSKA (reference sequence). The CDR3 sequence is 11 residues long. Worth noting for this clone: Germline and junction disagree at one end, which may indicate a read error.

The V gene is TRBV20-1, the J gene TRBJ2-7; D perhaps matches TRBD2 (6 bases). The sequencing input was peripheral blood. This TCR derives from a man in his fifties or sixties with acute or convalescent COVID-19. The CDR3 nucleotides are TGCAGTGCTAGGGCCCGGACTAAACACGGTTTC. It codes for CSARARTKHGF.